The 6 T cell receptor beta chains listed next were all sequenced from one sample in a study of cytomegalovirus exposure and HLA in healthy donors. The PCR had 60 Vbeta and 13 Jbeta primers. Data came from immunoSEQ multiplex PCR; TCRdb stores just in-frame clones and leaves some out. This sample has 85,000 to 100,000 clones, with roughly 86% found just once. Sequencing was performed on PBMCs. These receptors were taken from a man younger than 40 in good health and CMV-seropositive.

This chain links TRBV10-1 with TRBJ1-1, with D unclear. This CDR3 is built from 13 residues. Germline assignment: CDR1 WNHNN and CDR2 SYGVQD (reference sequence). V lost 6 bases and J 4 bases, leaving 12 bases between the germline ends. The CDR3: CASRSQVGTEAFF. The CDR3 nucleotides read TGCGCCAGCAGGTCCCAGGTGGGCACTGAAGCTTTCTTT.

This rearrangement joins TRBV7-9 to TRBJ1-4; D is ambiguous. This CDR3 is 15 amino acids long. V lost 2 bases to trimming and J lost 0 bases, with 7 bases between them. Per germline, CDR1 SEHNR and CDR2 FQNEAQ (reference sequence). The CDR3 DNA sequence: TGTGCCAGCAGCTTATACGCTACAACTAATGAAAAACTGTTTTTT. It specifies CASSLYATTNEKLFF.

This clone was observed a single time. This sequence joins TRBV5-1 and TRBJ2-1; TRBD2 agrees at 13 bases. The CDR3 loop spans 17 amino acids. CDR1 SGHRS and CDR2 YFSETQ come from the germline V gene. The V gene end was trimmed by 4 bases and the J gene end by 0 bases; junction bases not matched to a gene: 4. This CDR3 reads CASSAGLAGSSYNEQFF. The CDR3 bases are TGCGCCAGCAGCGCGGGACTAGCGGGGAGCTCCTACAATGAGCAGTTCTTC.

This clone has just one count. The chain employs TRBV5-1 and TRBJ2-3; no firm D call. From germline, CDR1 is SGHRS and CDR2 YFSETQ. This CDR3 comprises 13 residues. V was pared by 1 base and J by 4 bases, with 7 bases between. CDR3 amino acids: CASSLREADTQYF. The CDR3 coding sequence is TGCGCCAGCAGCTTGCGAGAGGCAGATACGCAGTATTTT.

This chain connects TRBV13 to TRBJ1-4, with D uncertain. V was clipped by 5 bases and J by 5 bases, with 9 bases between them. CDR1 PRHDT and CDR2 FYEKMQ come from the germline V gene (reference sequence). CDR3 length: 13 residues. For the CDR3, the DNA is TGTGCCAGCAGCCGAGAGCAAAATGAAAAACTGTTTTTT. Amino acid sequence: CASSREQNEKLFF.

This clone was observed a single time. J is TRBJ2-5 and V is TRBV29-1, with a weak D call TRBD2 (6 bases). The J call is in doubt because the DNA end fits TRBJ2-7 better. Germline V gene data show CDR1 as SQVTM and CDR2 as ANQGSEA. The CDR3 consists of 16 residues. The CDR3, as DNA: TGCAGCGTTTCCGTTAGTCTGTCTAGCGCCCCCTACGAGCAGTACTTC. This translates into CSVSVSLSSAPYEQYF.